The rows below give T cell receptor beta chains drawn from one sample of a study of blood T cells in healthy people across ages. A single record per CDR3 protein comes from TCRdb applying MiXCR to the 5' RACE reads. The sample includes 650,000 to 1,000,000 distinct CDR3 sequences, about half of them seen just once. The sample was blood. The receptors come from a man at least 80 years old in good health. The CDR3 runs from the conserved cysteine through the conserved F or W. The order of the fields is CDR3 DNA, CDR3 protein, D gene, J gene, clone size, V gene, CDR3 length. A D gene is named only where the DNA matches it firmly. Clone size, where shown, is once, few, many, or a class for clones that have expanded.

cdr3_nt: TGCAGCGTTGAATTCTCGACTAGCGGGAGGCTTAATGAGCAGTTCTTC; cdr3_aa: CSVEFSTSGRLNEQFF; d_call: TRBD2; j_call: TRBJ2-1; clone_size: -; v_call: TRBV29-1; cdr3_length: 16
cdr3_nt: TGCAGCGTCAAAACAGGGATCGAGGCCGGGGAGCTGTTTTTT; cdr3_aa: CSVKTGIEAGELFF; d_call: -; j_call: TRBJ2-2; clone_size: -; v_call: TRBV29-1; cdr3_length: 14
cdr3_nt: TGTGCCAGCAGCTTAGCTTTCGGGGGCACTCAGCCCCAGCATTTT; cdr3_aa: CASSLAFGGTQPQHF; d_call: -; j_call: TRBJ1-5; clone_size: -; v_call: TRBV7-2; cdr3_length: 15
cdr3_nt: TGTGCCAGCAGTTCATCAGCAGACTATGGCTACACCTTC; cdr3_aa: CASSSSADYGYTF; d_call: -; j_call: TRBJ1-2; clone_size: few; v_call: TRBV28; cdr3_length: 13
cdr3_nt: TGTGCCAGCAGACGAAGCGGGGCTCGTGGAGATACGCAGTATTTT; cdr3_aa: CASRRSGARGDTQYF; d_call: TRBD2; j_call: TRBJ2-3; clone_size: -; v_call: TRBV6-2/TRBV6-3; cdr3_length: 15
cdr3_nt: TGTGCCAGCTCACCGGGGGCTAGCGGCGGGGATACGCAGTATTTT; cdr3_aa: CASSPGASGGDTQYF; d_call: -; j_call: TRBJ2-3; clone_size: -; v_call: TRBV18; cdr3_length: 15
cdr3_nt: TGTGCCAGCAGTCCTCTGACTAGCGGTTTCACAGATACGCAGTATTTT; cdr3_aa: CASSPLTSGFTDTQYF; d_call: TRBD2; j_call: TRBJ2-3; clone_size: few; v_call: TRBV12-3/TRBV12-4; cdr3_length: 16
cdr3_nt: TGTGCCAGCAGCTTAGCGGGGTCCGGTGACAGGGGTTACAATGAGCAGTACTTC; cdr3_aa: CASSLAGSGDRGYNEQYF; d_call: TRBD1; j_call: TRBJ2-7; clone_size: -; v_call: TRBV7-8; cdr3_length: 18
cdr3_nt: TGTGCCAGCAGTGAATTGGACAGGGAGGATGAAAAACTGTTTTTT; cdr3_aa: CASSELDREDEKLFF; d_call: TRBD1; j_call: TRBJ1-4; clone_size: -; v_call: TRBV25-1; cdr3_length: 15
cdr3_nt: TGTGCCAGCAGCCCCGAAGGGTCGGGAGGTGGATACAATGAGCAGTTCTTC; cdr3_aa: CASSPEGSGGGYNEQFF; d_call: TRBD2; j_call: TRBJ2-1; clone_size: -; v_call: TRBV5-6; cdr3_length: 17
cdr3_nt: TGTGCCAGCAACTCCACGTTAGGGGCGGGCACAGATACGCAGTATTTT; cdr3_aa: CASNSTLGAGTDTQYF; d_call: -; j_call: TRBJ2-3; clone_size: -; v_call: TRBV7-2; cdr3_length: 16
cdr3_nt: TGCGCCAGCAGCTTGGTTGGCGAAAGCACAGATACGCAGTATTTT; cdr3_aa: CASSLVGESTDTQYF; d_call: -; j_call: TRBJ2-3; clone_size: -; v_call: TRBV5-1; cdr3_length: 15
cdr3_nt: TGTGCCAGCAGGGCAGGGGGTATGGGCAATCAGCCCCAGCATTTT; cdr3_aa: CASRAGGMGNQPQHF; d_call: TRBD1; j_call: TRBJ1-5; clone_size: -; v_call: TRBV6-1; cdr3_length: 15
cdr3_nt: TGTGCCAGCACTGTCCAGGGGTTCGAGGGGCAGTACTTC; cdr3_aa: CASTVQGFEGQYF; d_call: -; j_call: TRBJ2-7; clone_size: -; v_call: TRBV6-2/TRBV6-3; cdr3_length: 13
cdr3_nt: TGTGCCAGCCAGACAGCCTCTGGGGCCAACGTCCTGACTTTC; cdr3_aa: CASQTASGANVLTF; d_call: -; j_call: TRBJ2-6; clone_size: few; v_call: TRBV5-4; cdr3_length: 14
cdr3_nt: TGCGCCAGCAGCCAAGACCCGGGACTAGCGGGAGACAATGAGCAGTTCTTC; cdr3_aa: CASSQDPGLAGDNEQFF; d_call: TRBD2; j_call: TRBJ2-1; clone_size: -; v_call: TRBV4-3; cdr3_length: 17
cdr3_nt: TGTGCCAGCAAAAGAGGGGCGGAGGATACGCAGTATTTT; cdr3_aa: CASKRGAEDTQYF; d_call: -; j_call: TRBJ2-3; clone_size: few; v_call: TRBV12-3/TRBV12-4; cdr3_length: 13
cdr3_nt: TGTGCCAGCAGTACCAGGACTAGCGGGAGGTTCCAAGAGACCCAGTACTTC; cdr3_aa: CASSTRTSGRFQETQYF; d_call: TRBD2; j_call: TRBJ2-5; clone_size: -; v_call: TRBV27; cdr3_length: 17
cdr3_nt: TGTGCCAGCAGTTCCAGGGATACGCAGTATTTT; cdr3_aa: CASSSRDTQYF; d_call: -; j_call: TRBJ2-3; clone_size: many; v_call: TRBV7-2; cdr3_length: 11
cdr3_nt: TGTGCCAGCAGCACGCCGGTATCGGGGGCGACGGCCGCTAACTATGGCTACACCTTC; cdr3_aa: CASSTPVSGATAANYGYTF; d_call: -; j_call: TRBJ1-2; clone_size: few; v_call: TRBV9; cdr3_length: 19
cdr3_nt: TGTGCCAGCAGTTTTCGAGTAGCGGGCCTCTACAATGAGCAGTTCTTC; cdr3_aa: CASSFRVAGLYNEQFF; d_call: TRBD2; j_call: TRBJ2-1; clone_size: many; v_call: TRBV28; cdr3_length: 16
cdr3_nt: TGCAGTGCTAGAGAAGCGACCGACTCTGGTGAGCAGTTCTTC; cdr3_aa: CSAREATDSGEQFF; d_call: -; j_call: TRBJ2-1; clone_size: -; v_call: TRBV20-1; cdr3_length: 14
cdr3_nt: TGTGCCAGCAGTGGCAGGGGCGGGGGGACCTACAATGAGCAGTTCTTC; cdr3_aa: CASSGRGGGTYNEQFF; d_call: TRBD2; j_call: TRBJ2-1; clone_size: -; v_call: TRBV2; cdr3_length: 16
cdr3_nt: TGCAGCGTCGCGCACAGGGGGTACCAAGAGACCCAGTACTTC; cdr3_aa: CSVAHRGYQETQYF; d_call: TRBD1; j_call: TRBJ2-5; clone_size: -; v_call: TRBV29-1; cdr3_length: 14
cdr3_nt: TGCGCCAGCAGCCAAGGGGGGAGTGGGACCCAGTACTTC; cdr3_aa: CASSQGGSGTQYF; d_call: -; j_call: TRBJ2-5; clone_size: many; v_call: TRBV4-3; cdr3_length: 13
cdr3_nt: TGCAGTGCTAGTAAAGGACTAGTTGGTGAGACCCAGTTCTTC; cdr3_aa: CSASKGLVGETQFF; d_call: TRBD2; j_call: TRBJ2-1; clone_size: -; v_call: TRBV20-1; cdr3_length: 14
cdr3_nt: TGTGCCAGCAGCTTAATGGACTCCCACACAGATACGCAGTATTTT; cdr3_aa: CASSLMDSHTDTQYF; d_call: -; j_call: TRBJ2-3; clone_size: -; v_call: TRBV7-3; cdr3_length: 15
cdr3_nt: TGTGCCAGCACGTCGGGACTAGCGGGAAAAGATACGCAGTATTTT; cdr3_aa: CASTSGLAGKDTQYF; d_call: TRBD2; j_call: TRBJ2-3; clone_size: few; v_call: TRBV27; cdr3_length: 15
cdr3_nt: TGTGCCAGCAGTCCGGTGGGAACTAGGGGCTGGAATGAGCAGTTCTTC; cdr3_aa: CASSPVGTRGWNEQFF; d_call: -; j_call: TRBJ2-1; clone_size: few; v_call: TRBV28; cdr3_length: 16
cdr3_nt: TGTGCCAGCAGCTTAGACTTGGGACTAGCCGCAGATACGCAGTATTTT; cdr3_aa: CASSLDLGLAADTQYF; d_call: TRBD2; j_call: TRBJ2-3; clone_size: many; v_call: TRBV7-2; cdr3_length: 16
cdr3_nt: TGTGCCAGCAGGGGTCGAGTGGGGGCGGATACGCAGTATTTT; cdr3_aa: CASRGRVGADTQYF; d_call: -; j_call: TRBJ2-3; clone_size: many; v_call: TRBV6-6; cdr3_length: 14
cdr3_nt: TGTGCCAGCAGTTTGGGCAGTCCAGGGGATACGCAGTATTTT; cdr3_aa: CASSLGSPGDTQYF; d_call: -; j_call: TRBJ2-3; clone_size: -; v_call: TRBV28; cdr3_length: 14
cdr3_nt: TGCAGTGCTAGAGACGGGCTAAGGGGTGGCTACACCTTC; cdr3_aa: CSARDGLRGGYTF; d_call: -; j_call: TRBJ1-2; clone_size: -; v_call: TRBV20-1; cdr3_length: 13
cdr3_nt: TGTGCCAGCAGTGAAGCGCATGGTAGCGAGACCCAGTACTTC; cdr3_aa: CASSEAHGSETQYF; d_call: -; j_call: TRBJ2-5; clone_size: few; v_call: TRBV6-1; cdr3_length: 14
cdr3_nt: TGTGCCAGCAGCCACCTGGACAGGGTACACGAGCAGTACTTC; cdr3_aa: CASSHLDRVHEQYF; d_call: TRBD1; j_call: TRBJ2-7; clone_size: few; v_call: TRBV7-9; cdr3_length: 14
cdr3_nt: TGTGCCAGCAGCCAAGATCCGGGCGGGGGGGACTCCTACAATGAGCAGTTCTTC; cdr3_aa: CASSQDPGGGDSYNEQFF; d_call: TRBD2; j_call: TRBJ2-1; clone_size: few; v_call: TRBV4-2; cdr3_length: 18
cdr3_nt: TGTGCCAGCAGCTTATTGGACAGCTCCTACGAGCAGTTCTTC; cdr3_aa: CASSLLDSSYEQFF; d_call: -; j_call: TRBJ2-1; clone_size: -; v_call: TRBV5-8; cdr3_length: 14
cdr3_nt: TGTGCCAGCAGCTTAGGAGCCCAAGGGGGGTCCTACGAGCAGTACTTC; cdr3_aa: CASSLGAQGGSYEQYF; d_call: -; j_call: TRBJ2-7; clone_size: few; v_call: TRBV7-2; cdr3_length: 16
cdr3_nt: TGTGCCAGCAGAAACAGGGGTACGGGAGAGCAGTACTTC; cdr3_aa: CASRNRGTGEQYF; d_call: TRBD1; j_call: TRBJ2-7; clone_size: -; v_call: TRBV27; cdr3_length: 13
cdr3_nt: TGCGCCAGCAGCTACGGACTAGCGGGTTTAAACAATGAGCAGTTCTTC; cdr3_aa: CASSYGLAGLNNEQFF; d_call: TRBD2; j_call: TRBJ2-1; clone_size: few; v_call: TRBV5-1; cdr3_length: 16
cdr3_nt: TGTGCCAGCAGTCAGAACCGACGGAATAACTATGGCTACACCTTC; cdr3_aa: CASSQNRRNNYGYTF; d_call: -; j_call: TRBJ1-2; clone_size: few; v_call: TRBV27; cdr3_length: 15
cdr3_nt: TGCGCCAGCAGCTTGGGGACTAGCGGGAGCTCTTCTGCCTACGAGCAGTACTTC; cdr3_aa: CASSLGTSGSSSAYEQYF; d_call: TRBD2; j_call: TRBJ2-7; clone_size: -; v_call: TRBV5-1; cdr3_length: 18
cdr3_nt: TGTGCCAGCAGTTTTGGCGGCCGGGGGTACCATGAGCAGTTCTTC; cdr3_aa: CASSFGGRGYHEQFF; d_call: -; j_call: TRBJ2-1; clone_size: -; v_call: TRBV12-3/TRBV12-4; cdr3_length: 15
cdr3_nt: TGCGCCAGCAGCTTGCCGGGTGAATGGGACGAGCAGTACTTC; cdr3_aa: CASSLPGEWDEQYF; d_call: -; j_call: TRBJ2-7; clone_size: many; v_call: TRBV5-1; cdr3_length: 14
cdr3_nt: TGTGCCAGCAGCGCCGGGGGGGCCTCCACCGGGGAGCTGTTTTTT; cdr3_aa: CASSAGGASTGELFF; d_call: TRBD2; j_call: TRBJ2-2; clone_size: -; v_call: TRBV9; cdr3_length: 15
cdr3_nt: TGTGCCAGCAGTAACCGGGACAGGGGGTACCAAGAGACCCAGTACTTC; cdr3_aa: CASSNRDRGYQETQYF; d_call: TRBD1; j_call: TRBJ2-5; clone_size: -; v_call: TRBV27; cdr3_length: 16
cdr3_nt: TGTGCCAGCAGCTTAGTCTCTAGCGGGAGCCCCCTCAGTGAGCAGTTCTTC; cdr3_aa: CASSLVSSGSPLSEQFF; d_call: TRBD2; j_call: TRBJ2-1; clone_size: -; v_call: TRBV7-8; cdr3_length: 17
cdr3_nt: TGTGCCAGCCTGAGTAGAGGGGGCACTGAAGCTTTCTTT; cdr3_aa: CASLSRGGTEAFF; d_call: -; j_call: TRBJ1-1; clone_size: -; v_call: TRBV21-1; cdr3_length: 13
cdr3_nt: TGCAGCGTTGGAGACGGGGGTAATGGCTACACCTTC; cdr3_aa: CSVGDGGNGYTF; d_call: -; j_call: TRBJ1-2; clone_size: -; v_call: TRBV29-1; cdr3_length: 12
cdr3_nt: TGCGCCAGCAGCCAAGATGAGGGCGTCCTGACTTTC; cdr3_aa: CASSQDEGVLTF; d_call: -; j_call: TRBJ2-6; clone_size: many; v_call: TRBV4-3; cdr3_length: 12
cdr3_nt: TGTGCCAGCAGTTACCACGGACAGGCCTATGGCTACACCTTC; cdr3_aa: CASSYHGQAYGYTF; d_call: TRBD1; j_call: TRBJ1-2; clone_size: few; v_call: TRBV6-6; cdr3_length: 14
cdr3_nt: TGTGCCAGCAGTTCGGCAGGGGCTAGCAATCAGCCCCAGCATTTT; cdr3_aa: CASSSAGASNQPQHF; d_call: -; j_call: TRBJ1-5; clone_size: -; v_call: TRBV7-9; cdr3_length: 15
cdr3_nt: TGCGCCAGCAGCACTCAGGGGAACACCGGGGAGCTGTTTTTT; cdr3_aa: CASSTQGNTGELFF; d_call: -; j_call: TRBJ2-2; clone_size: -; v_call: TRBV5-1; cdr3_length: 14
cdr3_nt: TGTGCCAGCAGCTTAGCGGGCCGCCCCTACGAGCAGTACTTC; cdr3_aa: CASSLAGRPYEQYF; d_call: -; j_call: TRBJ2-7; clone_size: -; v_call: TRBV7-3; cdr3_length: 14
cdr3_nt: TGTGCCATCAGTGGGGGCGGGGGAGGCTACGAGCAGTACTTC; cdr3_aa: CAISGGGGGYEQYF; d_call: TRBD2; j_call: TRBJ2-7; clone_size: -; v_call: TRBV10-3; cdr3_length: 14